The source of this TCR beta chain is a study of shared clonotypes between healthy human individuals. CDR1 and CDR2 from the germline V gene are SGHTA and FQGTGA. V was pared by 2 bases and J by 15 bases, with 17 bases between. The CDR3 runs to 13 residues. Healthy adults negative for HIV, lacking recent acute infections or vaccinations, served as donors. The study separated CD4+ cells into CD45RA+ naive and CD45RA-negative memory subsets. Assay: immunoSEQ multiplex PCR; the TCRdb copy retains only in-frame clones and omits some. The table includes about 1 million clones, 75% to 85% detected once. Sequencing used memory CD4+ T cells from PBMCs. Subset meaning: CD45RA-negative fraction. The chain employs TRBV7-3 and TRBJ2-4; no definite D call. The receptor's source is a man between 18 and 29 years old in good health. Some clones in this sample may be carry-over from other donors' samples. CDR3 residues: CASSLQVSSHRYF. CDR3 DNA: TGTGCCAGCAGCTTACAAGTTAGCAGCCACCGGTACTTC.